The 9 T cell receptor beta chains in this list originate from one sample, sequenced in a study of cytomegalovirus exposure and HLA in healthy donors. The PCR ran on 60 Vbeta and 13 Jbeta primers. Data came from immunoSEQ multiplex PCR; TCRdb stores just in-frame clones and leaves some out. Of more than 90,000 clones in the sample, approximately 81% were seen once. The sample taken for sequencing was PBMCs. The receptors come from a woman aged 40-49 years in good health and CMV-seropositive.

Only a few counts were recorded for this clone. This chain joins TRBV28 and TRBJ1-4; D call uncertain. V gave up 2 bases and J gave up 2 bases, with 9 bases separating them. The germline CDR1 and CDR2 sequences are MDHEN and SYDVKM. The CDR3 consists of 15 residues. The CDR3 nucleotides are TGTGCCAGCAGTTTACTAGGTTTCACTAATGAAAAACTGTTTTTT. This codes for CASSLLGFTNEKLFF.

The rearrangement uses TRBV28 and TRBJ2-7; a weak D match, TRBD1 (5 bases). Trimming stripped 7 bases from V and 5 bases from J, with 18 bases between. In germline, CDR1 is MDHEN, CDR2 SYDVKM. The CDR3 is made up of 14 amino acids. CDR3: CASIGAVDSHEQYF. The DNA of the CDR3 is TGTGCCAGCATTGGGGCGGTGGATTCCCACGAGCAGTACTTC.

V gene TRBV29-1 combines with J gene TRBJ2-3; 9 positions agree with TRBD2. V lost 5 bases, J lost 1 base, and 10 bases stayed unmatched. In germline, CDR1 is SQVTM, CDR2 ANQGSEA. CDR3 size: 16 residues. CDR3 sequence reads: CSVMGSSGMGTDTQYF. The CDR3 DNA is TGCAGCGTTATGGGGTCTAGCGGGATGGGCACAGATACGCAGTATTTT.

This chain links TRBV9 with TRBJ2-7, with 8 bases aligning to TRBD1. The CDR3 is 14 residues long. CDR1 and CDR2 from the germline V gene are SGDLS and YYNGEE. Unmatched junction bases numbered 4, after V lost 3 bases and J lost 2 bases. CDR3 protein: CASSGGQGPYEQYF. The CDR3 bases are TGTGCCAGCAGCGGTGGACAGGGCCCCTACGAGCAGTACTTC.

V usage is TRBV28 and J usage is TRBJ1-3, with D possibly matching TRBD1 (5 bases). V shed 2 bases and J shed 3 bases, with 8 bases lying between them. CDR1 MDHEN and CDR2 SYDVKM come from the germline V gene. The CDR3 consists of 14 residues. DNA of the CDR3: TGTGCCAGCAGTTTAAGAGACAGTGGAAACACCATATATTTT. Protein: CASSLRDSGNTIYF.

The chain couples TRBV28 to TRBJ2-7; 7 positions match TRBD1. Germline CDR1 is MDHEN and CDR2 is SYDVKM. J lost 3 bases, V lost 6 bases, and 8 bases had no gene match. This CDR3 is built from 14 residues. Here the CDR3 DNA reads TGTGCCAGCAGCGCCCGTACAGGGGACTACGAGCAGTACTTC. Amino acid sequence: CASSARTGDYEQYF.

The chain links TRBV5-1 to TRBJ2-5; D remains ambiguous. V lost 3 bases and J lost 5, with 5 bases in between. CDR1 and CDR2 from the germline V gene are SGHRS and YFSETQ. The CDR3 extends over 11 amino acids. DNA for the CDR3: TGCGCCAGCAGCTCGAGGGAGACCCAGTACTTC. Its translation: CASSSRETQYF. Full variable domain (missing parts from reference TRBV5-1 and TRBJ2-5): KAGVTQTPRYLIKTRGQQVTLSCSPISGHRSVSWYQQTPGQGLQFLFEYFSETQRNKGNFPGRFSGRQFSNSRSEMNVSTLELGDSALYLCASSSRETQYFGPGTRLLVL.

The V gene is TRBV5-1, the J gene TRBJ1-1; the D gene is possibly TRBD1 (6 bases). V was cut by 2 bases and J by 2 bases, with 13 bases left in between. This CDR3 region has 15 residues. CDR1 is SGHRS, CDR2 YFSETQ, per germline. As DNA, the CDR3 is TGCGCCAGCAGCTTTCGGGGGGCTTTTAACACTGAAGCTTTCTTT. This translates into CASSFRGAFNTEAFF.

This chain joins TRBV19 and TRBJ1-5; 7 nucleotides agree with TRBD1. In germline, CDR1 is LNHDA, CDR2 SQIVND (reference sequence). J was trimmed by 1 base and V by 0 bases; bases with no gene match: 3. The CDR3 is made up of 16 amino acids. This CDR3 is CASSIDLGQSNQPQHF. CDR3 nucleotides: TGTGCCAGTAGTATAGATCTGGGACAGAGCAATCAGCCCCAGCATTTT.